These T cell receptor beta chains were read from a single sample in a study of blood T cell repertoires in COVID-19. Sequencing used immunoSEQ multiplex PCR; TCRdb keeps in-frame clones, though not all of them. The profile shows roughly 160,000 clones, roughly 90% of them singletons. Sequenced: peripheral blood. Receptors originate from a man between 45 and 60 years old with acute or convalescent COVID-19. Each CDR3 is given with its conserved first and last residue. D genes are given only for firm matches. Clone size appears in some rows only: once, few, many, or a class for an expanded clone.

abundance	d_gene	v_gene	j_gene	CDR3aa	CDR3nt
NA	TRBD2	TRBV28	TRBJ2-1	CASSLASGGPWEQFF	TGTGCCAGCAGTTTAGCTAGCGGGGGCCCATGGGAGCAGTTCTTC
once	TRBD1	TRBV7-8	TRBJ1-6	CASSEGTANSYNSPLHF	TGTGCCAGCAGCGAAGGGACAGCCAACTCCTATAATTCACCCCTCCACTTT
NA	NA	TRBV19	TRBJ1-5	CASSIDQRGSRQPQHF	TGTGCCAGTAGTATAGATCAGAGGGGGAGTCGGCAGCCCCAGCATTTT
NA	TRBD2	TRBV7-2	TRBJ2-2	CASSLVNAGGPNGELFF	TGTGCCAGCAGCTTAGTTAACGCGGGAGGGCCTAACGGGGAGCTGTTTTTT
NA	NA	TRBV30	TRBJ2-1	CAWSVGTLPSKVF	TGTGCCTGGAGTGTCGGGACACTTCCATCGAAGGTCTTC
NA	NA	TRBV9	TRBJ2-1	CASSAYQGLAEQFF	TGTGCCAGCAGCGCGTATCAGGGTCTTGCTGAGCAGTTCTTC
NA	NA	TRBV30	TRBJ1-5	CAWSVRGEPSNQPQHF	TGTGCCTGGAGTGTCCGCGGGGAACCTAGCAATCAGCCCCAGCATTTT
NA	TRBD2	TRBV3-1/TRBV3-2	TRBJ2-1	CASSQDLLAVNCFF	TGTGCCAGCAGCCAAGACCTACTAGCGGTAAATTGTTTCTTC
NA	NA	TRBV27	TRBJ2-3	CASSWRRVPSTDTQYF	TGTGCCAGCAGTTGGAGGAGGGTACCTAGCACAGATACGCAGTATTTT
once	TRBD1	TRBV10-3	TRBJ2-7	CAISPGGYEQYF	TGTGCCATCAGTCCAGGGGGCTACGAGCAGTACTTC
NA	TRBD1	TRBV7-2	TRBJ1-6	CASSPSGQGGSPLHF	TGTGCCAGCAGCCCTTCGGGACAGGGTGGATCACCCCTCCACTTT
once	NA	TRBV3-1/TRBV3-2	TRBJ2-1	CASSHGRRLYNEQFF	TGTGCCAGCAGCCATGGGAGGCGGCTTTACAATGAGCAGTTCTTC
NA	TRBD1	TRBV24-1	TRBJ2-1	CATSERTGVYNEQFF	TGTGCCACCAGTGAACGGACAGGAGTCTACAATGAGCAGTTCTTC
NA	NA	TRBV27	TRBJ1-6	CASFPFGLPNSPLHF	TGTGCCAGCTTTCCGTTCGGACTACCGAATTCACCCCTCCACTTT
NA	NA	TRBV15	TRBJ2-7	CATSRERVGGYEQYF	TGTGCCACCAGCAGAGAGAGGGTCGGCGGCTACGAGCAGTACTTC
once	NA	TRBV7-9	TRBJ1-1	CASSFGGSTEAFF	TGTGCCAGCAGCTTTGGCGGAAGCACTGAAGCTTTCTTT
NA	NA	TRBV21-1	TRBJ1-1	CASTRDTEAFF	TGTGCCAGCACCCGCGACACTGAAGCTTTCTTT
NA	TRBD2	TRBV27	TRBJ2-7	CASSTSVSSYEQYF	TGTGCCAGCAGTACTAGCGTTAGCTCCTACGAGCAGTACTTC
NA	TRBD1	TRBV7-3	TRBJ2-1	CASGQGGHEQFF	TGTGCCAGCGGACAGGGGGGGCATGAGCAGTTCTTC
NA	TRBD2	TRBV9	TRBJ2-3	CASSASGGAGDTQYF	TGTGCCAGCAGCGCTAGCGGGGGGGCCGGAGATACGCAGTATTTT
NA	NA	TRBV7-9	TRBJ2-2	CASSLDTVNTGELFF	TGTGCCAGCAGCTTAGATACGGTGAACACCGGGGAGCTGTTTTTT
NA	NA	TRBV14	TRBJ1-1	CASSQEPDSTEAFF	TGTGCCAGCAGCCAAGAACCCGACAGCACTGAAGCTTTCTTT
once	TRBD1	TRBV18	TRBJ2-5	CASSTQGAVGGETQYF	TGTGCCAGCTCAACACAGGGGGCGGTCGGCGGGGAGACCCAGTACTTC
NA	TRBD1	TRBV5-5	TRBJ2-7	CASSLYLDRVYEQYF	TGTGCCAGCAGCTTGTATCTGGACAGGGTATACGAGCAGTACTTC
once	TRBD1	TRBV19	TRBJ2-5	CASSILGTEETQYF	TGTGCCAGTAGTATATTAGGGACAGAAGAGACCCAGTACTTC
NA	NA	TRBV18	TRBJ2-2	CASSPTLTSNTGELFF	TGTGCCAGCTCACCTACGCTAACTAGCAACACCGGGGAGCTGTTTTTT
NA	NA	TRBV15	TRBJ1-5	CATSRDREWKPQHF	TGTGCCACCAGCAGAGACAGGGAATGGAAGCCCCAGCATTTT
once	TRBD2	TRBV4-2	TRBJ2-1	CASSQGAGVGDEQFF	TGTGCCAGCAGCCAAGGGGCGGGAGTGGGCGATGAGCAGTTCTTC
few	NA	TRBV19	TRBJ1-4	CASSTPREAEKLFF	TGTGCCAGTAGTACCCCTCGGGAGGCTGAAAAACTGTTTTTT
NA	NA	TRBV7-6	TRBJ1-2	CASRPAGGNYGYTF	TGTGCCAGCAGGCCAGCGGGGGGTAACTATGGCTACACCTTC
NA	NA	TRBV7-2	TRBJ1-3	CASSPNRQANTIYF	TGTGCCAGCAGCCCGAATAGACAGGCAAACACCATATATTTT
NA	NA	TRBV7-9	TRBJ1-5	CASSSVSGQPQHF	TGTGCCAGCAGCTCCGTTTCGGGTCAGCCCCAGCATTTT